Listed below are T cell receptor beta chains from one sample, sequenced in a study of shared clonotypes between healthy human individuals. The protocol was immunoSEQ multiplex PCR, while the TCRdb copy is restricted to in-frame clones and leaves out a portion. The sample lists about 2.1 million clones, roughly 91% seen once, with under 2% in the top ten. The sample was naive CD8+ T cells from PBMCs. The source of these receptors is a man aged 18 to 29 in good health. Some clones in this sample may be carry-over from other donors' samples. Both conserved end residues are part of each CDR3. Fields, in order: V gene, J gene, D gene, clone size, CDR3 DNA, CDR3 protein. D genes are given only for firm matches. For some rows the clone size is stated as once, few or many, or as a class when expanded; others skip it.

TRBV9	TRBJ2-1	-	-	TGTGCCAGCAGCAAATGGGACAAGGGGAATGAGCAGTTCTTC	CASSKWDKGNEQFF
TRBV9	TRBJ1-1	TRBD1	-	TGTGCCAGCAGCGTTGGAGGGGGCGGCACTGAAGCTTTCTTT	CASSVGGGGTEAFF
TRBV4-3	TRBJ2-7	TRBD2	-	TGCGCCAGCAGCCAAGATCGACTAGCGGGTAACGAGCAGTACTTC	CASSQDRLAGNEQYF
TRBV4-1	TRBJ1-1	-	-	TGCGCCAGCAGCCAAGCCTTGGGTATAGGGAACACTGAAGCTTTCTTT	CASSQALGIGNTEAFF
TRBV11-2	TRBJ2-3	-	-	TGTGCCAGCAGCTCTGTTTCCTTAGGAGCAGATACGCAGTATTTT	CASSSVSLGADTQYF
TRBV7-6	TRBJ2-7	-	-	TGTGCCAGCGCCGGGACATACTCCTACGAGCAGTACTTC	CASAGTYSYEQYF
TRBV9	TRBJ1-2	-	once	TGTGCCAGCAGCGTAGGGGACGGATCGAACTATGGCTACACCTTC	CASSVGDGSNYGYTF
TRBV7-9	TRBJ1-4	-	-	TGTGCCAGCAGCCCTCCGGGTCAAACTAATGAAAAACTGTTTTTT	CASSPPGQTNEKLFF
TRBV7-4	TRBJ1-5	-	-	TGTGCCAGCAGCCCCCGCCGGGGACTTCAGCCCCAGCATTTT	CASSPRRGLQPQHF
TRBV7-9	TRBJ2-2	-	once	TGTGCCAGCAGCCCCCCCCAGGGCGGGCTTAACACCGGGGAGCTGTTTTTT	CASSPPQGGLNTGELFF
TRBV29-1	TRBJ2-7	-	-	TGCAGCGTTGAGGTGGGGTCTTCCTACGAGCAGTACTTC	CSVEVGSSYEQYF
TRBV7-8	TRBJ1-2	-	-	TGTGCCAGCAGCTTAGACTTTCAAGTGGCAGCAAGATATGGCTACACCTTC	CASSLDFQVAARYGYTF
TRBV2	TRBJ1-1	-	few	TGTGCCAGCAGTGAACCCCCTAACACTGAAGCTTTCTTT	CASSEPPNTEAFF
TRBV6-1	TRBJ1-4	TRBD1	-	TGTGCCAGCAATTTAGTGACAGGGGATGAAAAACTGTTTTTT	CASNLVTGDEKLFF
TRBV4-3	TRBJ2-1	TRBD2	-	TGCGCCAGCAGCCAAGATATGGCTAGCGGGAGTCAGAATGAGCAGTTCTTC	CASSQDMASGSQNEQFF
TRBV2	TRBJ2-1	TRBD1	-	TGTGCCAGCACGCGCATAGGACAGGGGGTAAGGAATGAGCAGTTCTTC	CASTRIGQGVRNEQFF
TRBV30	TRBJ2-7	-	-	TGTGCCTGGAGTGTCACAGGGCTGGGGGAGCAGTACTTC	CAWSVTGLGEQYF
TRBV10-3	TRBJ2-5	TRBD2	-	TGTGCCATCAGTGAGTCGTCGTCTAGCGGCCGCCAAGAGACCCAGTACTTC	CAISESSSSGRQETQYF
TRBV7-2	TRBJ1-5	-	-	TGTGCCAGCAGCTCCGGACGGTTCAATCAGCCCCAGCATTTT	CASSSGRFNQPQHF
TRBV6-5	TRBJ1-5	-	-	TGTGCCAGCAGTCCCCGTGCGGGATCCAATCAGCCCCAGCATTTT	CASSPRAGSNQPQHF
TRBV6-6	TRBJ2-7	-	-	TGTGCCAGCAGTTCCAGGCCACTCTACGAGCAGTACTTC	CASSSRPLYEQYF
TRBV27	TRBJ1-5	TRBD1	-	TGTGCCAGCAGCCCCCTCGGGACAGGGAATCAGCCCCAGCATTTT	CASSPLGTGNQPQHF
TRBV7-9	TRBJ1-4	TRBD1	-	TGTGCCAGCAGCTTAGCGGGACAGGGGGCGACTAATGAAAAACTGTTTTTT	CASSLAGQGATNEKLFF
TRBV6-4	TRBJ1-2	-	-	TGTGCCAGCCGATACGGAAACCAAATCGGCTATGGCTACACCTTC	CASRYGNQIGYGYTF
TRBV13	TRBJ2-5	-	-	TGTGCCAGCAGCGCCCGACGGACTCAAGAGACCCAGTACTTC	CASSARRTQETQYF
TRBV7-3	TRBJ2-6	-	-	TGTGCCAGCAGAACTCCGGCTGACTGGTTATCTGGGGCCAACGTCCTGACTTTC	CASRTPADWLSGANVLTF
TRBV7-6	TRBJ1-1	TRBD1	-	TGTGCCAGCAGCTTTGACAGGGGCGACAACACTGAAGCTTTCTTT	CASSFDRGDNTEAFF
TRBV7-3	TRBJ2-1	-	-	TGTGCCAGCAGCCCCACTTCGAGCGGTGAGCAGTTCTTC	CASSPTSSGEQFF
TRBV5-4	TRBJ2-2	TRBD2	-	TGTGCCAGCAGCTTGATTCCTCCTCGGACTAGCGGGATGGGTGCGGGGGAGCTGTTTTTT	CASSLIPPRTSGMGAGELFF
TRBV28	TRBJ1-2	-	-	TGTGCCAGCAGTTTAGCCGGGGCCAACTATGGCTACACCTTC	CASSLAGANYGYTF
TRBV27	TRBJ2-7	-	-	TGTGCCAGCAGTTTTGAGGCAGGGACCTACGAGCAGTACTTC	CASSFEAGTYEQYF
TRBV5-1	TRBJ1-2	-	-	TGCGCCAGCAGCTTGGGGGCTGCCTTCCCCAACTATGGCTACACCTTC	CASSLGAAFPNYGYTF
TRBV4-2	TRBJ2-7	TRBD2	-	TGTGCCAGCAGCCAAGTTGGACTAGCGGGAGAGAGCGAGCAGTACTTC	CASSQVGLAGESEQYF
TRBV27	TRBJ2-3	-	-	TGTGCCAGCAGTTTCTCCTGGGGGTTACACACAGATACGCAGTATTTT	CASSFSWGLHTDTQYF
TRBV7-3	TRBJ2-1	-	-	TGTGCCAGCAGCTTAGGCGGGTACTACAATGAGCAGTTCTTC	CASSLGGYYNEQFF
TRBV15	TRBJ2-3	-	-	TGTGCCACCAGTTCTAGCGCCCCTGTGGGTACGCAGTATTTT	CATSSSAPVGTQYF
TRBV20-1	TRBJ1-1	TRBD1	few	TGCAGTGCTCGTACAGGGGAGTTT	CSARTGEF
TRBV6-5	TRBJ2-5	-	-	TGTGCCAGCAGTACCCAGCTTGTTCCCACCCAGTACTTC	CASSTQLVPTQYF
TRBV27	TRBJ2-7	-	-	TGTGCCAGCAGCCCATACCTTGGACACGTTCGGGGCGAGCAGTACTTC	CASSPYLGHVRGEQYF
TRBV5-1	TRBJ2-5	-	-	TGCGCCAGCAGCCTCGAGGGGAAGAGAGAGACCCAGTACTTC	CASSLEGKRETQYF
TRBV28	TRBJ1-1	-	-	TGTGCCAGCAGTGTTCCCGGGGGGTCGAACACTGAAGCTTTCTTT	CASSVPGGSNTEAFF
TRBV7-6	TRBJ1-2	-	-	TGTGCCAGCAGCTTACGCGACTCCTATGGCTACACCTTC	CASSLRDSYGYTF
TRBV5-1	TRBJ2-7	-	-	TGCGCCAGCAGCGCAACTAGGGGTAGCTACGAGCAGTACTTC	CASSATRGSYEQYF
TRBV4-1	TRBJ2-5	-	-	TGCGCCAGCAGCCAAGAACAAGGTTACCAAGAGACCCAGTACTTC	CASSQEQGYQETQYF
TRBV9	TRBJ1-2	-	-	TGTGCCAGCAGCGGCGGACAACCGGAACCCGATGGCTACACCTTC	CASSGGQPEPDGYTF
TRBV27	TRBJ1-1	-	-	TGTGCCAGCAGCCCAAGAGGGGGGGCCCGCACTGAAGCTTTCTTT	CASSPRGGARTEAFF